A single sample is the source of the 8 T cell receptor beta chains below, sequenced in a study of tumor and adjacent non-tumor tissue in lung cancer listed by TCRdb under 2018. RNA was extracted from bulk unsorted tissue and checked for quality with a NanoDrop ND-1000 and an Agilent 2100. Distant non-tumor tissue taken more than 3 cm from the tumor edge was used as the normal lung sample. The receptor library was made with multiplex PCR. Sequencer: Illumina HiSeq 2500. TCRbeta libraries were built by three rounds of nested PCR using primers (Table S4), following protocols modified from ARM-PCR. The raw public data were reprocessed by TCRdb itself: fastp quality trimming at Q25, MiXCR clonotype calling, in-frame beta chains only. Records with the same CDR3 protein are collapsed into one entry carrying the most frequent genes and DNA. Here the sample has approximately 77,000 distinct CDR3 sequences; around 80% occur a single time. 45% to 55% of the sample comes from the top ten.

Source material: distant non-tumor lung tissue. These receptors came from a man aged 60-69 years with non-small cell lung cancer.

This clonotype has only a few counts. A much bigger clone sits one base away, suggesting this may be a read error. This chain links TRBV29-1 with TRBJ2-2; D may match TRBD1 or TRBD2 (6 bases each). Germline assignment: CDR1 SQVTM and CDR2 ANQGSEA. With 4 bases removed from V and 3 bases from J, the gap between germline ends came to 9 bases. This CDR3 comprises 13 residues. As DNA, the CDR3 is TGCAGCGTTGGGAGGGGGGACACCGGGGAGCTGTTTTTT. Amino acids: CSVGRGDTGELFF.

The CDR3 spells CASTRGAYEQYF. The CDR3 nucleotides read TGTGCCAGCACGAGGGGAGCCTACGAGCAGTACTTC. This chain links TRBV25-1 with TRBJ2-7, with D possibly called TRBD1 or TRBD2 (5 bases each). With 7 bases removed from V and 2 bases from J, the gap between germline ends came to 9 bases. Germline CDR1 is MGHDK and CDR2 is SYGVNS. CDR3 size: 12 residues.

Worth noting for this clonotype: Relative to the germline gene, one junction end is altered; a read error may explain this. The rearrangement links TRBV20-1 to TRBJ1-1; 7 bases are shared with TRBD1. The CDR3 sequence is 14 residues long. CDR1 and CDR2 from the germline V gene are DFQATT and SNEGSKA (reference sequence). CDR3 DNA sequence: TGCATTGCTACCAAGACAGGGTACTCCGGTGAAACTTTCTTT. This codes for CIATKTGYSGETFF.

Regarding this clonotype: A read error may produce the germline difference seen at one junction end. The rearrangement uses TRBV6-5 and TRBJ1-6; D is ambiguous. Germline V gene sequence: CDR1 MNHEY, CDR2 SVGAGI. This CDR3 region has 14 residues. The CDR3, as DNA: TGTGCCTGCAGTTACTCCCCGGGAGAGATGGCCCTTCACTTT. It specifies CACSYSPGEMALHF.

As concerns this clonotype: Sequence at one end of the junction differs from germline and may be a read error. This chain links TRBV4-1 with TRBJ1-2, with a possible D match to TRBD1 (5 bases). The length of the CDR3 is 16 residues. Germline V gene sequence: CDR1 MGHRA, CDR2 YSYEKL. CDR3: CASSPGGTGEYYGYTF. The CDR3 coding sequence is TGTGCCAGCAGCCCCGGTGGAACGGGGGAATACTATGGCTACACCTTC.

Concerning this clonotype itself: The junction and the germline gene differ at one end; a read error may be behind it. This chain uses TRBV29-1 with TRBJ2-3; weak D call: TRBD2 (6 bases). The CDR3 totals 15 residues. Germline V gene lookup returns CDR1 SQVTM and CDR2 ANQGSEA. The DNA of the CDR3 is TGCAGCACCCGAGGAGGACTTACTAGCACAGATACGCACTATTTT. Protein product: CSTRGGLTSTDTHYF.

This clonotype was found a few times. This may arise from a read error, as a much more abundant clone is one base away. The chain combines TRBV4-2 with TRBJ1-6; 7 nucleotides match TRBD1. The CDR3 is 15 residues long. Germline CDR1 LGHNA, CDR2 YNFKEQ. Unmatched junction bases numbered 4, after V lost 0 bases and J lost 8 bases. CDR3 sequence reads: CASSQDRDSYSPLHF. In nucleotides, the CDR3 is TGTGCCAGCAGCCAAGATAGGGACAGCTATTCACCCCTCCACTTT.

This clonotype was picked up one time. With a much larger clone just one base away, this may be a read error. CDR3 DNA: TGTGCCAGCAGTAAAACCGACAGGCATCACACTGAAGTTTTCTTT. Protein sequence: CASSKTDRHHTEVFF. The V gene is TRBV6-2 or TRBV6-3, the J gene TRBJ1-1, with D possibly being TRBD1 (6 bases). Germline V lookup: CDR1 MNHEY, CDR2 SVGEGT. This CDR3 is built from 15 residues.